The 11 T cell receptor beta chains below all came from one sample that was sequenced in a study of T-cell reconstitution after alpha-beta-depleted transplantation in children. Construction of the TCRbeta library involved unique molecular identifiers. MiXCR, run by TCRdb on the PCR reads, gives a single entry per CDR3 protein. The repertoire includes roughly 200,000 distinct CDR3 sequences, about 7% of them detected once, and about 5.9% sits in the top ten. Sequencing used PBMCs, obtained before TCRalphabeta/CD19-depleted stem cell transplant. The receptors derive from a boy between 2 and 15 years old with acute lymphoblastic leukemia, due to receive a stem cell transplant.

Worth noting for this clonotype: A much larger clone differs from this one at a single base, so this may be a read error. The chain has TRBV2 and TRBJ2-7; 10 bases are shared with TRBD2. CDR1 is SNHLY and CDR2 is FYNNEI in the germline V gene. This CDR3 has 18 residues. CDR3 residues: CTSRAGTSASGSPYEQYF. The CDR3 nucleotides are TGTACCAGCAGGGCCGGGACTAGCGCCTCGGGTTCCCCCTACGAGCAGTACTTC. The full variable domain, completed using reference TRBV2 and TRBJ2-7, is EPEVTQTPSHQVTQMGQEVILRCVPISNHLYFYWYRQILGQKVEFLVSFYNNEISEKSEIFDDQFSVERPDGSNFTLKIRSTKLEDSAMYFCTSRAGTSASGSPYEQYFGPGTRLTVT.

This clonotype was counted at least ten times. This chain links TRBV12-3 or TRBV12-4 with TRBJ2-1; D gene uncertain. Trimming cost V 5 bases and J 2 bases, with 10 bases left between them. The CDR3 sequence is 14 residues long. The CDR3 region has the DNA TGTGCCAGCAGTCCCGACAATACCTACAATGAGCAGTTCTTC. As protein: CASSPDNTYNEQFF.

J is TRBJ2-7 and V is TRBV7-2; 15 bases line up with TRBD2. The CDR3 has 15 residues. Germline CDR1 reads SGHTA; CDR2 reads FQGNSA. V was clipped by 5 bases and J by 4 bases; unmatched bases: 3. CDR3 amino acids: CASSTGTSGGYEQYF. As DNA, the CDR3 is TGTGCCAGCAGCACCGGGACTAGCGGGGGGTACGAGCAGTACTTC.

In this sample, this clonotype turned up many times. This chain connects TRBV29-1 to TRBJ1-2; tentative D call: TRBD1 (5 bases). This CDR3 contains 12 residues. CDR1 and CDR2 (germline): SQVTM, ANQGSEA. V lost 7 bases and J lost 0, with 9 bases in between. As DNA, the CDR3 is TGCAGCGGTGTGACAGCTAACTATGGCTACACCTTC. As protein: CSGVTANYGYTF.

This clonotype has ten or more counts. This chain joins TRBV5-6 and TRBJ1-6; 9 bases map to TRBD1. Germline assignment: CDR1 SGHDT and CDR2 YYEEEE. The CDR3 covers 14 residues. The ends lost 4 bases at V and 17 bases at J; junction bases unmatched: 13. The DNA for the CDR3 is TGTGCCAGCAGCCCGGGACAGGGCCTCCACAAGGTCCACTTT. Its protein is CASSPGQGLHKVHF.

The V and J genes are TRBV29-1 and TRBJ1-1; D remains ambiguous. Per germline, CDR1 SQVTM and CDR2 ANQGSEA. Trimming shortened V by 4 bases and J by 2 bases, and 14 bases separated the two germline ends. The CDR3 is 14 residues long. CDR3 in amino acids: CSVVFGRTNTEAFF. CDR3 DNA sequence: TGCAGCGTTGTCTTTGGGAGAACCAACACTGAAGCTTTCTTT.

This clonotype was observed many times. The V call is TRBV29-1, the J call TRBJ1-1; D call uncertain. Trimming stripped 6 bases from V and 8 bases from J, with 4 bases between. The V gene's germline CDR1 is SQVTM and CDR2 ANQGSEA. This CDR3 region has 8 residues. The CDR3 here is CSVGEAFF. The DNA of the CDR3 is TGCAGCGTGGGGGAAGCTTTCTTT.

This chain uses TRBV7-2 with TRBJ2-1, with 11 bases identical to TRBD2. Losses at the gene ends were 3 bases for V and 5 bases for J; bases not matched to a gene: 9. Germline loops: CDR1 SGHTA, CDR2 FQGNSA. The CDR3 length is 17 residues. CDR3 bases: TGTGCCAGCAGCTTCAGACCGGGACTAGCGGACCACAATGAGCAGTTCTTC. Translation: CASSFRPGLADHNEQFF.

This clonotype showed up many times. The rearrangement links TRBV20-1 to TRBJ2-6; perhaps D is TRBD1 or TRBD2 (6 bases each). Looked up from germline, CDR1 is DFQATT and CDR2 is SNEGSKA (reference sequence). This CDR3 region has 14 residues. The CDR3 sequence is CSALGGAGANVLTF. CDR3 nucleotides: TGCAGCGCCCTCGGGGGCGCTGGGGCCAACGTCCTGACTTTC.

Concerning this clonotype itself: A much larger clonotype is one base distant, so this may be a read error. The chain combines TRBV5-1 with TRBJ2-5; a possible D gene is TRBD1 (5 bases). The CDR3 runs to 16 residues. CDR1 and CDR2 (germline): SGHRS, YFSETQ. The CDR3, as DNA: TGCGCCAGCAACTTGGCCGTCACAGGATCGCAAGAGACCCAGTACTTC. Amino acids: CASNLAVTGSQETQYF.

This CDR3 reads CSATRPGPHNEQFF. Here the CDR3 DNA reads TGCAGTGCCACCAGGCCGGGCCCCCACAATGAGCAGTTCTTC. V is TRBV20-1 and J is TRBJ2-1; D gene uncertain. Germline V gene lookup returns CDR1 DFQATT and CDR2 SNEGSKA (reference sequence). Trimming took 6 bases from V and 5 from J, leaving 17 bases between them. This CDR3 is built from 14 residues.